The entry below describes one TCR beta chain. The antigen is unknown. This CDR3 has 17 amino acids. V was trimmed by 2 bases and J by 2 bases, leaving 14 bases between them. Germline CDR1 and CDR2: SGHKS and YYEKEE (reference sequence). The source of the sample is a study of T-cell reconstitution after alpha-beta-depleted transplantation in children. Construction of the TCRbeta library involved unique molecular identifiers. TCRdb reanalysed the PCR reads using MiXCR and keeps one entry per CDR3 protein. The sample shows about 420,000 distinct CDR3 sequences, around 15% of them seen only once. Study-wide results and limits: Several hundred expanded graft clones reportedly gave rise to the alpha-beta T cells present about two months after transplant. Surviving recipient T cells and thymic progenitors produced the high day-60 TCRbeta diversity seen in some patients. T-cell numbers and diversity one year post-transplant derived largely from freshly generated T cells.

Sequences were derived from PBMCs, mostly from graft donor cells, sampled 360 days after TCRalphabeta/CD19-depleted stem cell transplant. This clonotype originated in a boy in the first two years of life who had a stem cell transplant for Wiskott-Aldrich syndrome, so the T cells may come from the graft donor. This chain connects TRBV5-5 to TRBJ1-6; no firm D call. The CDR3 DNA is TGTGCCAGCAGCTTACCTTCGGGAGGCGCCTATAATTCACCCCTCCACTTT. Translation: CASSLPSGGAYNSPLHF.